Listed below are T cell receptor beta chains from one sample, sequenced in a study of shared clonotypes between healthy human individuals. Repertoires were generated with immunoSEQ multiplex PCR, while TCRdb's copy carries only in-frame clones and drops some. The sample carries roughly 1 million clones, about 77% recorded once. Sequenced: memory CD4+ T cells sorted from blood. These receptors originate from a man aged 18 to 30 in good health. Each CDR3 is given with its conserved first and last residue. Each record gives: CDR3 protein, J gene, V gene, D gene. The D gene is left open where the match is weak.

cdr3_aa: CSMRTSGNTIYF
j_call: TRBJ1-3
v_call: TRBV29-1
d_call: -

cdr3_aa: CASSPGLAEKYNEQFF
j_call: TRBJ2-1
v_call: TRBV5-6
d_call: TRBD2

cdr3_aa: CASSIGKSTDTQYF
j_call: TRBJ2-3
v_call: TRBV19
d_call: -

cdr3_aa: CASSLAGGRETQYF
j_call: TRBJ2-5
v_call: TRBV5-1
d_call: TRBD1

cdr3_aa: CASSPMSETQYF
j_call: TRBJ2-5
v_call: TRBV18
d_call: -

cdr3_aa: CASSLGRAYEQYF
j_call: TRBJ2-7
v_call: TRBV7-2
d_call: TRBD2

cdr3_aa: CASSPIPGSGEAEQYF
j_call: TRBJ2-7
v_call: TRBV28
d_call: -

cdr3_aa: CASTRQGNTEAFF
j_call: TRBJ1-1
v_call: TRBV2
d_call: TRBD1

cdr3_aa: CASRTRDSNSPLHF
j_call: TRBJ1-6
v_call: TRBV28
d_call: TRBD1

cdr3_aa: CASSILTGVGSTEAFF
j_call: TRBJ1-1
v_call: TRBV19
d_call: TRBD1

cdr3_aa: CASSLGRASTYEQYF
j_call: TRBJ2-7
v_call: TRBV5-1
d_call: -

cdr3_aa: CASSKEDSADYGYTF
j_call: TRBJ1-2
v_call: TRBV21-1
d_call: -

cdr3_aa: CASSPIVTGELFF
j_call: TRBJ2-2
v_call: TRBV5-1
d_call: -

cdr3_aa: CASSWRDGNQPQHF
j_call: TRBJ1-5
v_call: TRBV27
d_call: -

cdr3_aa: CASSLSSGYEQYF
j_call: TRBJ2-7
v_call: TRBV7-2
d_call: -

cdr3_aa: CSVVSSYNEQFF
j_call: TRBJ2-1
v_call: TRBV29-1
d_call: -

cdr3_aa: CASSLLTVFTPGNTIYF
j_call: TRBJ1-3
v_call: TRBV14
d_call: -

cdr3_aa: CAWSGGSASWSEQYF
j_call: TRBJ2-7
v_call: TRBV30
d_call: -

cdr3_aa: CASSELYNVGNTIYF
j_call: TRBJ1-3
v_call: TRBV2
d_call: -

cdr3_aa: CASSYSGTGAYEQYF
j_call: TRBJ2-7
v_call: TRBV2
d_call: TRBD1

cdr3_aa: CASSTAGGGYNEQFF
j_call: TRBJ2-1
v_call: TRBV5-1
d_call: TRBD1

cdr3_aa: CASSPGLAGEQYF
j_call: TRBJ2-7
v_call: TRBV11-2
d_call: TRBD2

cdr3_aa: CASSPGQGFLADTQYF
j_call: TRBJ2-3
v_call: TRBV5-1
d_call: TRBD1

cdr3_aa: CASKIDGGTGELFF
j_call: TRBJ2-2
v_call: TRBV6-1
d_call: -

cdr3_aa: CATSQTGPGEKLFF
j_call: TRBJ1-4
v_call: TRBV15
d_call: -

cdr3_aa: CAISESGGSRTEAFF
j_call: TRBJ1-1
v_call: TRBV10-3
d_call: -

cdr3_aa: CAWSVHRDEQYF
j_call: TRBJ2-7
v_call: TRBV30
d_call: -

cdr3_aa: CASRGVGRDTEAFF
j_call: TRBJ1-1
v_call: TRBV11-2
d_call: -

cdr3_aa: CASSIESISGNTIYF
j_call: TRBJ1-3
v_call: TRBV18
d_call: -

cdr3_aa: CASSDPWTMGRETQYF
j_call: TRBJ2-5
v_call: TRBV7-8
d_call: -

cdr3_aa: CASSKTGRDTGELFF
j_call: TRBJ2-2
v_call: TRBV25-1
d_call: -

cdr3_aa: CAISGGASAPGDQPQHF
j_call: TRBJ1-5
v_call: TRBV10-3
d_call: -

cdr3_aa: CASSPRGYNEQFF
j_call: TRBJ2-1
v_call: TRBV7-7
d_call: -

cdr3_aa: CASSLSHYEQYF
j_call: TRBJ2-7
v_call: TRBV13
d_call: -

cdr3_aa: CASSSSVGATDTQYF
j_call: TRBJ2-3
v_call: TRBV6-1
d_call: -

cdr3_aa: CASSETQGREKLFF
j_call: TRBJ1-4
v_call: TRBV6-1
d_call: -

cdr3_aa: CASSPSYEQYF
j_call: TRBJ2-7
v_call: TRBV7-2
d_call: -

cdr3_aa: CASSRGQDNSPLHF
j_call: TRBJ1-6
v_call: TRBV10-2
d_call: -

cdr3_aa: CAWSVILPRGEKLFF
j_call: TRBJ1-4
v_call: TRBV30
d_call: -

cdr3_aa: CAAGKEGAGYTF
j_call: TRBJ1-2
v_call: TRBV10-3
d_call: -

cdr3_aa: CASSVVVGTGTRNEQFF
j_call: TRBJ2-1
v_call: TRBV6-1
d_call: TRBD1

cdr3_aa: CASSEYVDPSAQPQHF
j_call: TRBJ1-5
v_call: TRBV25-1
d_call: -

cdr3_aa: CASSPGTRGADQLFF
j_call: TRBJ1-4
v_call: TRBV4-2
d_call: TRBD1

cdr3_aa: CAWVGTSNTGELFF
j_call: TRBJ2-2
v_call: TRBV30
d_call: -

cdr3_aa: CASSVDSRSGNTIYF
j_call: TRBJ1-3
v_call: TRBV9
d_call: -